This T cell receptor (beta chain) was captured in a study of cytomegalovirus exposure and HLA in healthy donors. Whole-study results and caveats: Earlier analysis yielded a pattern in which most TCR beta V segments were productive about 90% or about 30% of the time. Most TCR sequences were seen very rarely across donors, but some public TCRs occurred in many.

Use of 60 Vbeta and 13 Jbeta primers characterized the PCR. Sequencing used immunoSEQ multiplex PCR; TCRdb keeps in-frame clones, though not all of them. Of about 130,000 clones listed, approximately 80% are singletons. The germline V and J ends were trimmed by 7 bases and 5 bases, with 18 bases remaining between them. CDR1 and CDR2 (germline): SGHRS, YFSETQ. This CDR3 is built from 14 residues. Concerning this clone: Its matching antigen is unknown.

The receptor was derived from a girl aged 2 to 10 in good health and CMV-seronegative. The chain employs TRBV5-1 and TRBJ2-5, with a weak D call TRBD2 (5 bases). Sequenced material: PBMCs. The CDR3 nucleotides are TGCGCCAGCCAGGACTCAACCATCAGGGAGACCCAGTACTTC. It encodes CASQDSTIRETQYF.